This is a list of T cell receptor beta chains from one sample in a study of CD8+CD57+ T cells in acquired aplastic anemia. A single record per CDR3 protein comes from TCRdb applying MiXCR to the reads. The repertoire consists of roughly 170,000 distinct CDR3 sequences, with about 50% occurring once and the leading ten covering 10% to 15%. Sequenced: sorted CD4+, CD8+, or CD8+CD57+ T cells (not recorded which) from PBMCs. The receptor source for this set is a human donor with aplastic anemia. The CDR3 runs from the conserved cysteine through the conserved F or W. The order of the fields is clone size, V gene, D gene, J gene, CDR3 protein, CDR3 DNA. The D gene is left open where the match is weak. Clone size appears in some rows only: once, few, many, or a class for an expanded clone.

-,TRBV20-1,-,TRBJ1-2,CSARDVREYGYTF,TGCAGTGCTAGAGACGTCCGGGAATATGGCTACACCTTC
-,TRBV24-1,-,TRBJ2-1,CATRNPRASNEQFF,TGTGCCACCAGAAACCCGCGGGCTAGCAATGAGCAGTTCTTC
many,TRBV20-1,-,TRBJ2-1,CSAGGTVWYEQFF,TGCAGTGCTGGAGGGACAGTTTGGTATGAGCAGTTCTTC
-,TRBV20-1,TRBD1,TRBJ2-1,CSAAGTGASEQFF,TGCAGTGCTGCCGGGACAGGGGCGAGTGAGCAGTTCTTC
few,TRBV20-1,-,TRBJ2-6,CSASPSRPGANVLTF,TGCAGTGCTAGTCCTTCTCGGCCTGGGGCCAACGTCCTGACTTTC
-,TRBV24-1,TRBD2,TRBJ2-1,CATSDSPGHTSASSYNGQFF,TGTGCCACCAGTGATTCCCCGGGCCATACTAGCGCCAGCTCCTACAATGGGCAGTTCTTC
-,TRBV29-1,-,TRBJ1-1,CSVLDSHTEAFF,TGCAGCGTTCTGGACAGCCACACTGAAGCTTTCTTT
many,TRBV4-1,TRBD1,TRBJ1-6,CASSQIGTGDNSPLHF,TGCGCCAGCAGCCAAATCGGGACAGGGGATAATTCACCCCTCCACTTT
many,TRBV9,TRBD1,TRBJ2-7,CASSQGTAYEQYF,TGTGCCAGCAGCCAAGGGACAGCCTACGAGCAGTACTTC
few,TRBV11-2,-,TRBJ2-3,CASSSLRGATDTQYF,TGTGCCAGCAGCTCGCTCAGGGGGGCAACAGATACGCAGTATTTT
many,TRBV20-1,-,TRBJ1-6,CSARDYREKGGIDSPLHF,TGCAGTGCTAGGGATTACAGGGAAAAAGGAGGGATAGATTCACCCCTCCACTTT